This entry concerns a single T cell receptor (beta chain). This entry is derived from a study of blood T cell repertoires in COVID-19. In the study overall: The United States, Italy and Spain supplied acute and convalescent COVID-19 samples.

Germline loops: CDR1 SEHNR, CDR2 FQNEAQ (reference sequence). V was pared by 1 base and J by 4 bases, with 8 bases between. This CDR3 is 13 amino acids long. Grouping used clinical history reported by participants in a survey and questionnaire. As handled by the study authors: Amplified reference gene primers provided the basis for estimating nucleated cell counts. Libraries were prepared by immunoSEQ multiplex PCR; TCRdb keeps only in-frame clonotypes and omits some of them. V and J calls and clone size follow that table, whereas D and trimming were derived from the DNA. The sample has about 320,000 clones, under 90% seen once; the top ten hold 4.5% to 5.5%.

The chain joins TRBV7-9 to TRBJ2-7, with D unresolved. This TCR was sampled from a man in his sixties who had recovered from COVID-19. The source material was PBMCs or T cells enriched from blood (not recorded which). CDR3 nucleotide sequence: TGTGCCAGCAGCTTAGTTGAGTATTACGAGCAGTACTTC. It encodes CASSLVEYYEQYF.